These 23 T cell receptor beta chains were sequenced from one sample in a study of Ad26.COV2.S vaccination and SARS-CoV-2 variants. Treatment: around 19 received Ad26.COV2.S at low or high dose, single or two shots; five or six received placebo; per-sample allocation not given. The samples were gathered on day 63 after the first injection of vaccine or placebo. Some clones are missing from TCRdb's copy, which holds only in-frame ones; the method was immunoSEQ multiplex PCR. The data contain some 390,000 clones, approximately 89% of them singletons. The source was peripheral blood, collected in a trial of Ad26.COV2.S vaccine versus placebo. Receptor source: a person between 18 and 60 years old who received the Ad26.COV2.S COVID-19 vaccine or a placebo.

This chain joins TRBV30 and TRBJ1-2; D perhaps matches TRBD1 (5 bases). This CDR3 is built from 11 residues. Deletions cut 5 bases from V and 12 bases from J, with 16 bases between. The germline V gene has CDR1 GTSNPN and CDR2 SVGIG (reference sequence). The DNA for the CDR3 is TGTGCCTGGGGGGGAAGGGTGAGGAACACCTTC. Residues: CAWGGRVRNTF.

The chain links TRBV14 to TRBJ2-1; 7 nucleotides match TRBD2. CDR3 length: 16 residues. J gave up 8 bases and V 0 bases, and 10 bases lay outside the gene matches. CDR1 and CDR2 (germline): SGHDN, FVKESK. The CDR3 DNA follows: TGTGCCAGCAGCCAAGATAGGAGCGGGATGGCCGATGAGCAGTTCTTC. Translated: CASSQDRSGMADEQFF.

This sequence joins TRBV7-9 and TRBJ2-7; 9 bases fit TRBD1. J gave up 5 bases and V 5 bases, and 10 bases lay outside the gene matches. Germline CDR1 reads SEHNR; CDR2 reads FQNEAQ (reference sequence). The CDR3 consists of 15 residues. The CDR3 loop is CASSRSGQGINEQYF. CDR3 DNA: TGTGCCAGCAGCCGGTCGGGACAGGGAATAAACGAGCAGTACTTC.

The table lists this clone with a count of one. J is TRBJ1-2 and V is TRBV7-3, with D possibly being TRBD1 (5 bases). This CDR3 comprises 14 residues. Per the germline V gene, CDR1 is SGHTA and CDR2 is FQGTGA. Trimming removed 0 bases from V and 1 base from J, with 6 bases in between. The CDR3 is CASSLTGGNYGYTF. In nucleotides, the CDR3 is TGTGCCAGCAGCTTAACGGGGGGTAACTATGGCTACACCTTC.

The V gene is TRBV7-9, the J gene TRBJ2-7; D gene ambiguous. The V gene's germline CDR1 is SEHNR and CDR2 FQNEAQ (reference sequence). The CDR3 contains 14 residues. The V end was cut by 5 bases, the J end by 1 base, with 12 bases between. CDR3 nucleotides: TGTGCCAGCAGCACTCGATCAGAGTCCTACGAGCAGTACTTC. This translates into CASSTRSESYEQYF.

The V call is TRBV11-2, the J call TRBJ2-7; D is undetermined. Germline V gene sequence: CDR1 SGHAT, CDR2 FQNNGV. CDR3 length: 15 amino acids. Trimming stripped 5 bases from V and 1 base from J, with 15 bases between. The CDR3 spells CASSIRWANSYEQYF. The CDR3 coding sequence is TGTGCCAGCAGCATCAGATGGGCCAATTCCTACGAGCAGTACTTC.

The chain combines TRBV28 with TRBJ1-1, with 7 bases identical to TRBD1. The CDR3 has 17 residues. Germline CDR1 and CDR2: MDHEN and SYDVKM. V dropped 5 bases and J dropped 5; count of bases not matched to a gene: 17. DNA of the CDR3: TGTGCCAGCAGTCCGGCCCCAGGGGGGGGTTTCGGAACTGAAGCTTTCTTT. This gives the protein CASSPAPGGGFGTEAFF. The full variable domain, in which reference TRBV28 and TRBJ1-1 provide the parts outside the CDR3, is DVKVTQSSRYLVKRTGEKVFLECVQDMDHENMFWYRQDPGLGLRLIYFSYDVKMKEKGDIPEGYSVSREKKERFSLILESASTNQTSMYLCASSPAPGGGFGTEAFFGQGTRLTVV.

This chain links TRBV11-2 with TRBJ1-1; D possibly corresponds to TRBD1 (5 bases). With 1 base removed from V and 4 bases from J, the gap between germline ends came to 13 bases. Germline values: CDR1 SGHAT, CDR2 FQNNGV. This CDR3 comprises 15 residues. The CDR3 sequence is CASSLVAGSVTEAFF. The CDR3 region has the DNA TGTGCCAGCAGCTTAGTAGCAGGGTCTGTCACTGAAGCTTTCTTT. Supplemented by reference TRBV11-2 and TRBJ1-1, the full variable domain reads EAGVAQSPRYKIIEKRQSVAFWCNPISGHATLYWYQQILGQGPKLLIQFQNNGVVDDSQLPKDRFSAERLKGVDSTLKIQPAKLEDSAVYLCASSLVAGSVTEAFFGQGTRLTVV.

This chain links TRBV4-2 with TRBJ1-6, with a tentative D call TRBD1 (6 bases). The CDR3 contains 17 residues. Trimming cost V 3 bases and J 0 bases, with 12 bases left between them. Germline assignment: CDR1 LGHNA and CDR2 YNFKEQ. CDR3 DNA: TGTGCCAGCAGCCAGGGGGGCCTAAGCTCCTATAATTCACCCCTCCACTTT. This gives the protein CASSQGGLSSYNSPLHF.

A few counts support this clone. The chain has TRBV19 and TRBJ1-6; possible D gene TRBD1, 6 bases. The CDR3 loop spans 14 amino acids. V was cut by 6 bases and J by 10 bases, with 16 bases left in between. CDR1 is LNHDA and CDR2 is SQIVND in the germline V gene (reference sequence). For the CDR3, the DNA is TGTGCCAGTAGAACAGGGACCCATGGATCACCCCTCCACTTT. This sequence encodes CASRTGTHGSPLHF.

This chain joins TRBV20-1 and TRBJ1-6, with D possibly being TRBD1 (5 bases). The CDR3 contains 11 residues. The germline CDR1 and CDR2 sequences are DFQATT and SNEGSKA (reference sequence). V lost 6 bases and J lost 8, with 8 bases in between. The CDR3 bases are TGCAGTGCGGGGGGGGATTCACCCCTCCACTTT. This sequence encodes CSAGGDSPLHF.

This clone appeared a single time. The chain combines TRBV14 with TRBJ2-2; D remains ambiguous. Between the trimmed V and J ends, which lost 0 bases and 1 base, there was a span of 6 bases. The CDR3 is made up of 15 amino acids. Germline V gene data show CDR1 as SGHDN and CDR2 as FVKESK. In DNA, the CDR3 is TGTGCCAGCAGCCAAGACAGAAGGAACACCGGGGAGCTGTTTTTT. Its translation is CASSQDRRNTGELFF.

This chain links TRBV27 with TRBJ1-4; 9 nucleotides agree with TRBD1. This CDR3 contains 15 residues. J was trimmed by 5 bases and V by 5 bases; bases with no gene match: 6. Germline assignment: CDR1 MNHEY and CDR2 SMNVEV (reference sequence). CDR3 protein: CASSNRDRGNEKLFF. Written as DNA, the CDR3 is TGTGCCAGCAGTAACCGAGACAGGGGGAATGAAAAACTGTTTTTT.

The chain combines TRBV13 with TRBJ2-1, with 13 bases lining up with TRBD2. V lost 5 bases and J lost 4; bases outside the gene matches: 5. This CDR3 has 16 amino acids. The germline V gene has CDR1 PRHDT and CDR2 FYEKMQ (reference sequence). As DNA, the CDR3 is TGTGCCAGCAGCCCAAGGACTAGCGGGAGATACAATGAGCAGTTCTTC. It is translated as CASSPRTSGRYNEQFF.

The rearrangement links TRBV30 to TRBJ2-7; tentatively, D is TRBD1 or TRBD2 (7 bases each). V lost 3 bases and J 6 bases, leaving 18 bases between the germline ends. In germline, CDR1 is GTSNPN, CDR2 SVGIG (reference sequence). CDR3 size: 14 residues. The CDR3 DNA sequence: TGTGCCTGGAGGCCCCTAGACAGGGAGGGCGAGCAGTACTTC. Protein: CAWRPLDREGEQYF.

The genes are TRBV2 and TRBJ1-2; tentative D call: TRBD1 (5 bases). The CDR3 has 14 amino acids. Germline V CDR1 and CDR2: SNHLY, FYNNEI. Trimming shortened V by 8 bases and J by 4 bases, and 17 bases separated the two germline ends. The CDR3 loop is CASAGELAAYGYTF. The CDR3, as DNA: TGTGCCAGCGCGGGGGAGTTGGCGGCCTATGGCTACACCTTC.

The J gene is TRBJ2-7, the V gene TRBV25-1, with a weak D call TRBD1 (5 bases). V was pared by 2 bases and J by 3 bases, with 11 bases between. This CDR3 has 14 residues. CDR1 and CDR2 from the germline V gene are MGHDK and SYGVNS. CDR3 sequence (DNA): TGTGCCAGCAGTGAAGTCGAGCAGGGCTACGAGCAGTACTTC. Translating gives CASSEVEQGYEQYF.

The chain carries TRBV18 and TRBJ2-7; tentatively, D is TRBD1 (5 bases). Germline values: CDR1 KGHSH, CDR2 LQKENI. This CDR3 comprises 14 residues. The V end lost 2 bases, the J end lost 3 bases, and 11 bases lay between the germline ends. CDR3 loop: CASSPSGIFYEQYF. CDR3 nucleotides: TGTGCCAGCTCACCATCAGGGATCTTCTACGAGCAGTACTTC. Full variable domain (outside the CDR3, taken from reference TRBV18 and TRBJ2-7): NAGVMQNPRHLVRRRGQEARLRCSPMKGHSHVYWYRQLPEEGLKFMVYLQKENIIDESGMPKERFSAEFPKEGPSILRIQQVVRGDSAAYFCASSPSGIFYEQYFGPGTRLTVT.

This chain joins TRBV9 and TRBJ2-1; D remains ambiguous. Germline V gives CDR1 SGDLS, CDR2 YYNGEE. The V gene lost 0 bases and the J gene lost 8 bases, with 9 bases spanning the gap. The CDR3 consists of 13 residues. The CDR3 DNA sequence: TGTGCCAGCAGCGTAGTACTGACGGATGAGCAGTTCTTC. It translates to CASSVVLTDEQFF. Looking up the rest from reference TRBV9 and TRBJ2-1 gives the full variable domain: DSGVTQTPKHLITATGQRVTLRCSPRSGDLSVYWYQQSLDQGLQFLIQYYNGEERAKGNILERFSAQQFPDLHSELNLSSLELGDSALYFCASSVVLTDEQFFGPGTRLTVL.

This clone was found once. This chain links TRBV5-1 with TRBJ1-2, with D hard to call. V was cut by 4 bases and J by 2 bases, with 9 bases left in between. CDR1 is SGHRS and CDR2 is YFSETQ in the germline V gene. This CDR3 region has 13 residues. The CDR3 coding sequence is TGCGCCAGCAGCCCGAGATCCAACTATGGCTACACCTTC. Its protein is CASSPRSNYGYTF.

The chain joins TRBV7-2 to TRBJ1-2; D might be TRBD1 (6 bases). Trimming stripped 5 bases from V and 5 bases from J, with 9 bases between. The CDR3 length is 12 residues. Germline V gene data show CDR1 as SGHTA and CDR2 as FQGNSA. The CDR3 nucleotides are TGTGCCAGCAGCACTCAGGGGTATGGCTACACCTTC. Its protein product is CASSTQGYGYTF.

The chain carries TRBV15 and TRBJ2-2; D might be TRBD1 (5 bases). The CDR3 covers 13 residues. The germline V and J ends were trimmed by 4 bases and 5 bases, with 8 bases remaining between them. Germline V CDR1 and CDR2: LNHNV, YYDKDF (reference sequence). The CDR3 coding sequence is TGTGCCACCAGCACAAAGGGGACCGGGGAGCTGTTTTTT. Translated: CATSTKGTGELFF.

Only a few counts were recorded for this clone. This rearrangement joins TRBV7-2 to TRBJ2-1; D not resolved. The CDR3 loop spans 12 amino acids. Germline lookup yields CDR1 SGHTA and CDR2 FQGNSA. The V gene lost 5 bases and the J gene lost 4 bases, with 6 bases spanning the gap. The CDR3 DNA sequence: TGTGCCAGCAGCCCCTCATACAATGAGCAGTTCTTC. Protein product: CASSPSYNEQFF.